This T cell receptor (beta chain) originates from a study of post-analysis software for immune sequencing data. Whole-study findings and limits: Controls showed lower frequencies than patients for roughly five TRBV segments, and TRBV5-6, TRBV5-1 and TRBV20-1 were among these. Significantly decreased normalized Chao1 diversity was recorded for multiple sclerosis patients relative to controls.

This clonotype was seen a few times. What it recognizes is unknown. The TCR beta cDNA libraries contained unique molecular identifiers. Via MiXCR, TCRdb re-called the PCR reads, giving one row per CDR3 protein. Among hundreds of thousands of distinct CDR3 sequences listed, approximately 50% were seen once. After removal of 5 bases from V and 5 bases from J, the junction contained 16 bases not matched to a gene. In germline, CDR1 is SGHRS, CDR2 YFSETQ. The CDR3 loop spans 16 amino acids. This TCR was sampled from a girl aged 5-17 years with multiple sclerosis. V is TRBV5-1 and J is TRBJ2-7; 7 bases are a match to TRBD1. Sequenced material: blood. In DNA form, the CDR3 reads TGCGCCAGCAGGGTTCATGAGGGGGCCGGAGTGGACGAGCAGTACTTC. This encodes CASRVHEGAGVDEQYF.